This TCR beta chain comes out of a study of CD8 T cells in Susac syndrome. Sequencing of TCR beta was carried out in blood CD8+ and CD4+ T cells. Negative isolation was used for CD8+ and CD4+ T cells, and FACS enrichment was applied to TEMRA cells. A quantity of about 0.45 to 1 ug RNA underwent reverse transcription using random hexamers. TCRdb ran MiXCR on the immunoSEQ multiplex PCR reads and lists one entry per CDR3 protein. The sample records 150,000 to 200,000 distinct CDR3 sequences, approximately 94% being singletons. The V gene end was trimmed by 7 bases and the J gene end by 4 bases; junction bases not matched to a gene: 6. The CDR3 loop spans 14 amino acids. Germline-derived CDR1 and CDR2 are MNHNS and SASEGT.

Sequenced: CD4+ T cells from PBMCs. The V gene is TRBV6-1, the J gene TRBJ2-5, with 10 bases aligning to TRBD2. The receptor's source is a human donor in good health. The CDR3 is CASIAGGPGETQYF. CDR3 in DNA: TGTGCCAGCATAGCGGGGGGCCCGGGAGAGACCCAGTACTTC.